These T cell receptor beta chains were read from a single sample in a study of blood T cell repertoires in COVID-19. Some clones are missing from TCRdb's copy, which holds only in-frame ones; the method was immunoSEQ multiplex PCR. Of around 190,000 clones in the sample, around four fifths were seen once. What was sequenced was peripheral blood. The receptors derive from a man aged 65-85 years with active or convalescent COVID-19. The CDR3 runs from the conserved cysteine through the conserved F or W. Fields, in order: CDR3 length, V gene, CDR3 protein.

>16|TRBV6-6
CASTLLFLGRGDTQYF
>13|TRBV10-1
CASPQAGAYEQYF
>15|TRBV2
CASSEGSQGMGGYTF
>14|TRBV19
CASTLAGGNQPQHF
>16|TRBV4-2
CASSHSSGTGSPGYTF
>14|TRBV5-1
CASSETGGSYGYTF
>14|TRBV2
CASSEPGGTTEAFF
>16|TRBV18
CASSPQGGQGSDTQYF
>15|TRBV7-3
CASSQGSGSYNEQFF
>14|TRBV10-3
CAISHLAGQETQYF
>14|TRBV7-2
CASSLMRGPGELFF
>15|TRBV5-6
CASSLEQGYNYGYTF
>17|TRBV19
CASSASGTGVAKNIQYF
>12|TRBV11-3
CASSSHGYEQYF
>12|TRBV5-1
CASYTPTGGYTF
>15|TRBV2
CASRGLTGGEEKLFF
>15|TRBV2
CASSERGRDNSPLHF
>14|TRBV19
CASSPDRVGQPQHF
>15|TRBV9
CASSTRSRGGTEAFF
>17|TRBV7-9
CASSSLDSLATNEKLFF
>18|TRBV2
CASSEARARTGLNNEQFF
>13|TRBV6-5
CATLALYTDTQYF
>13|TRBV12-3/TRBV12-4
CASTLAGVTGYTF
>14|TRBV6-4
CASRGATGNTEAFF
>17|TRBV30
CAWGRQGSPYSGNTIYF
>15|TRBV5-1
CASRPDSRDYNEQFF
>15|TRBV5-1
CASSDVSGSGYEQYF
>13|TRBV10-3
CATTGPAGETQYF
>13|TRBV13
CASSASGEETQYF
>11|TRBV20-1
CSAEPQREAFF
>15|TRBV5-6
CASSFPTSGDNEQFF
>14|TRBV11-2
CASSSPGGLATQYF
>14|TRBV5-1
CASSPTGEDYGYTF
>16|TRBV7-8
CASSLGYAQGTDEAFF
>15|TRBV6-5
CASTHLDRGPYEQYF
>16|TRBV11-3
CASSLERGGFTNEQFF
>13|TRBV7-9
CASSGPLVGRLYF
>16|TRBV14
CASSQESWRGRETQYF
>13|TRBV7-9
CASSSWEGAEAFF
>18|TRBV27
CASSGLAGASDISDTQYF